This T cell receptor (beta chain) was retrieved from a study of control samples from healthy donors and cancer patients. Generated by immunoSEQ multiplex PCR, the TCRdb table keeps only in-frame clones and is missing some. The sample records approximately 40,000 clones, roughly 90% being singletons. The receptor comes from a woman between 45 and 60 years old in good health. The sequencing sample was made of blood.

CDR3: CASSDRQGYEQYF. Here the CDR3 DNA reads TGCGCCAGCAGCGACAGACAGGGTTACGAGCAGTACTTC. This chain uses TRBV5-1 with TRBJ2-7; TRBD1 matches 7 bases. Germline values: CDR1 SGHRS, CDR2 YFSETQ. With V trimmed by 4 bases and J by 4 bases, 5 bases remained unmatched. This CDR3 spans 13 amino acids. The full variable domain, its missing parts supplied by reference TRBV5-1 and TRBJ2-7, is KAGVTQTPRYLIKTRGQQVTLSCSPISGHRSVSWYQQTPGQGLQFLFEYFSETQRNKGNFPGRFSGRQFSNSRSEMNVSTLELGDSALYLCASSDRQGYEQYFGPGTRLTVT.